This T cell receptor (beta chain) stems from a study of patients and donors after allogeneic stem cell transplantation. Germline assignment: CDR1 KGHDR and CDR2 SFDVKD. This CDR3 is 15 amino acids long. V lost 4 bases, J lost 3 bases, and 12 bases lay in between. Using its own MiXCR run on the RT-PCR reads, TCRdb lists one record per CDR3 protein. The table includes roughly 880,000 distinct CDR3 sequences, more than 15% detected once. The source material was blood, either unsorted or a sorted T cell fraction (not recorded which). The chain combines TRBV24-1 with TRBJ1-5; tentative D call: TRBD1 (5 bases). The TCR was taken from a human donor who was either an allogeneic HSCT recipient or a stem cell or donor lymphocyte infusion donor (not recorded which). It is not recorded whose cells these are; they may come from a transplant donor. The CDR3 region is CATSDSGLLNQPQHF. Here the CDR3 DNA reads TGTGCCACCAGTGACTCGGGACTGCTCAATCAGCCCCAGCATTTT.